The source of this T cell receptor beta chain is a study of blood T cell repertoires in COVID-19. Trimming removed 5 bases from V and 3 bases from J, with 2 bases in between. CDR3 size: 12 residues. The germline gives CDR1 SNHLY, CDR2 FYNNEI. In the study's own analysis: Reference gene primer amplification gave nucleated cell count estimates. Method: immunoSEQ multiplex PCR; TCRdb's copy keeps in-frame clones and lacks some. V, J and clone size reflect that table, while D and trimming were determined from the DNA. The data hold about 49,000 clones, with less than 90% observed a single time. The TCR sequence derives from a man aged 45-65 years with acute or convalescent COVID-19. This rearrangement joins TRBV2 to TRBJ2-6; D unclear. The sequenced material came from peripheral blood. The CDR3 DNA is TGTGCCAGCAGTCTTGGGGCCAACGTCCTGACTTTC. It is translated as CASSLGANVLTF.